This T cell receptor (beta chain) appears in the sequencing data of a study of cytomegalovirus exposure and HLA in healthy donors. At least ten counts were recorded for this clone. CDR1 MGHRA and CDR2 YSYEKL come from the germline V gene. The V and J ends lost 11 bases and 6 bases, in that order; junction bases with no gene match: 13. This CDR3 is built from 14 residues. Vbeta (60) and Jbeta (13) primers were used in the PCR. Assay used: immunoSEQ multiplex PCR; TCRdb lists only in-frame clones, some missing. The sample has approximately 89,000 clones; under 75% are singletons. The rearrangement joins TRBV4-1 to TRBJ2-1, with 7 bases that match TRBD2. The sample comprised PBMCs. This TCR was recovered from a female donor in good health and CMV-seronegative. The CDR3 loop reads CACGRGSPGNEQFF. CDR3 sequence (DNA): TGCGCCTGTGGGAGGGGCAGCCCGGGCAATGAGCAGTTCTTC.